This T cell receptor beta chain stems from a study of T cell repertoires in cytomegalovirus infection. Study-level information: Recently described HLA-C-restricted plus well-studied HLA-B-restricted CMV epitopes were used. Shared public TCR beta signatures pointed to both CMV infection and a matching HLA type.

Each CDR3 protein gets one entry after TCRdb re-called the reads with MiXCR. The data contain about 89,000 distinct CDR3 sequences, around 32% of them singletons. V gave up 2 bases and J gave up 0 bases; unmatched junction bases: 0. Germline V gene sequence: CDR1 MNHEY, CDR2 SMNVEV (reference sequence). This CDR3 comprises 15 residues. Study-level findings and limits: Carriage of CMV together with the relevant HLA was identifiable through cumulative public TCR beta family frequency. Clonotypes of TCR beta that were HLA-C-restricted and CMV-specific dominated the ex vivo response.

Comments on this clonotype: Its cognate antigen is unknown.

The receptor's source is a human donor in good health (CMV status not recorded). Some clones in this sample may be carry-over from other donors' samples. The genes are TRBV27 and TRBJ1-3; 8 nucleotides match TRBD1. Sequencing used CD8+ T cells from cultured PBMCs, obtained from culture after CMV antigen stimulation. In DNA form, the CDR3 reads TGTGCCAGCAGTTTAACAGGGGGCTCTGGAAACACCATATATTTT. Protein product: CASSLTGGSGNTIYF.